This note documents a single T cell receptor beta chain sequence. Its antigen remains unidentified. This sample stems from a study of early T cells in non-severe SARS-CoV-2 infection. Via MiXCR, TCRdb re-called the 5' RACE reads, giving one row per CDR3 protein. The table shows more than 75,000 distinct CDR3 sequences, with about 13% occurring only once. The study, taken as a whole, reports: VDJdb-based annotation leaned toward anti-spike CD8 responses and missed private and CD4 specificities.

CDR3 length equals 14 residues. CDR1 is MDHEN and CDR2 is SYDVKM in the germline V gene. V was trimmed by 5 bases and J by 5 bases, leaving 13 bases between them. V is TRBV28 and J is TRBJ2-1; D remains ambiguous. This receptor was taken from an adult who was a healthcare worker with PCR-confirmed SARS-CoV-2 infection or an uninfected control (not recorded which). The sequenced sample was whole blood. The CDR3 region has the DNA TGTGCCAGCAGTCGCACCCAAAGGGACAATGAGCAGTTCTTC. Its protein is CASSRTQRDNEQFF.